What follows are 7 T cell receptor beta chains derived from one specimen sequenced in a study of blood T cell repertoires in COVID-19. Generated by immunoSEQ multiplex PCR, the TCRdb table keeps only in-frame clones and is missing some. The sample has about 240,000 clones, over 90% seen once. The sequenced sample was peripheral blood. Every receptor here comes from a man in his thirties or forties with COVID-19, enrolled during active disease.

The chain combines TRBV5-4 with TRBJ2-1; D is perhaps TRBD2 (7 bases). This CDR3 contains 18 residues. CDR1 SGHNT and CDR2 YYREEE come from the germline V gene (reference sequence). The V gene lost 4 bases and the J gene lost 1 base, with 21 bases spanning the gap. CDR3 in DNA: TGTGCCAGCAGCCCTAGGGGGGGCCTGATCGCATCCTACAATGAGCAGTTCTTC. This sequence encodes CASSPRGGLIASYNEQFF.

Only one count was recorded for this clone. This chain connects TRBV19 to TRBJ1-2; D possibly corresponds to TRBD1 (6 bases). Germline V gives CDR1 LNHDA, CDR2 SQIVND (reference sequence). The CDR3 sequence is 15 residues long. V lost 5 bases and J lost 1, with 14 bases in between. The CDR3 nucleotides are TGTGCCAGTAGTTACAACAGGGAGTTTAACTATGGCTACACCTTC. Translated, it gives CASSYNREFNYGYTF.

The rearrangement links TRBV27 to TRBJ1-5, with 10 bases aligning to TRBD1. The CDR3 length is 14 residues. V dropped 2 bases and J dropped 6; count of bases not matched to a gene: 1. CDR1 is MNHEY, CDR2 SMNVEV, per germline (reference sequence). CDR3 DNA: TGTGCCAGCAGTTTAGGACAGGGGGGTCAGCCCCAGCATTTT. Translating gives CASSLGQGGQPQHF.

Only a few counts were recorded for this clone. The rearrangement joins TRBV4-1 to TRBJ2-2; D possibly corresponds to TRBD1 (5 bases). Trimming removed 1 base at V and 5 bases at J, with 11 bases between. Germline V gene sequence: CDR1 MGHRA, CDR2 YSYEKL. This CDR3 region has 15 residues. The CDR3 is CASSQASTGTGELFF. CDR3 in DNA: TGCGCCAGCAGCCAAGCATCCACAGGTACCGGGGAGCTGTTTTTT.

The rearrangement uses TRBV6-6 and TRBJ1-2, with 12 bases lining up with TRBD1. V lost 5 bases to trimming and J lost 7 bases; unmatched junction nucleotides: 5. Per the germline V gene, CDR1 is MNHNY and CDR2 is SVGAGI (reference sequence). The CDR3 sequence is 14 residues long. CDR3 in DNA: TGTGCCAGCAGTACGGGACAGGGGGCGGCTGGCTACACCTTC. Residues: CASSTGQGAAGYTF.

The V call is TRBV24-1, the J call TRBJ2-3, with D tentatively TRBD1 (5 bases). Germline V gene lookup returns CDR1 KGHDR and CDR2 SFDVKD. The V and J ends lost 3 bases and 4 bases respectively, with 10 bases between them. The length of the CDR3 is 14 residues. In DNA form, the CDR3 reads TGTGCCACCAGTGATCGCAGGGCGGCAGATACGCAGTATTTT. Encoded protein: CATSDRRAADTQYF.

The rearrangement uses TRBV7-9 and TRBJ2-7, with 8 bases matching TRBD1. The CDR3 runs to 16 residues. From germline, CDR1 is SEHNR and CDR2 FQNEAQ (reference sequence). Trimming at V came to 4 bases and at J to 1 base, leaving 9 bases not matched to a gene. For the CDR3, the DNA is TGTGCCAGCAGCTATCGTACAGGGGGACAATCCTACGAGCAGTACTTC. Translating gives CASSYRTGGQSYEQYF. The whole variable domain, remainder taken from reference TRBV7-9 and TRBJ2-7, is DTGVSQNPRHKITKRGQNVTFRCDPISEHNRLYWYRQTLGQGPEFLTYFQNEAQLEKSRLLSDRFSAERPKGSFSTLEIQRTEQGDSAMYLCASSYRTGGQSYEQYFGPGTRLTVT.